Included here is one TCR beta chain sequence, with context. Profiling relied on immunoSEQ multiplex PCR, and the TCRdb table lists in-frame clones only, not all of them. Here the sample spans 78,000 or so clones, roughly nine tenths being singletons. The data derive from a study of control samples from healthy donors and cancer patients. CDR1 and CDR2 (germline): SGDLS, YYNGEE. The CDR3 is 13 amino acids. V was shortened by 5 bases and J by 7 bases, with 13 bases between the two germline ends. V usage is TRBV9 and J usage is TRBJ2-1, with D unresolved. This receptor was taken from a woman aged 45 to 65 in good health. Sequencing was performed on blood. The CDR3 is CASSVGDLNEQFF. The CDR3 DNA is TGTGCCAGCAGTGTTGGCGACCTTAATGAGCAGTTCTTC.